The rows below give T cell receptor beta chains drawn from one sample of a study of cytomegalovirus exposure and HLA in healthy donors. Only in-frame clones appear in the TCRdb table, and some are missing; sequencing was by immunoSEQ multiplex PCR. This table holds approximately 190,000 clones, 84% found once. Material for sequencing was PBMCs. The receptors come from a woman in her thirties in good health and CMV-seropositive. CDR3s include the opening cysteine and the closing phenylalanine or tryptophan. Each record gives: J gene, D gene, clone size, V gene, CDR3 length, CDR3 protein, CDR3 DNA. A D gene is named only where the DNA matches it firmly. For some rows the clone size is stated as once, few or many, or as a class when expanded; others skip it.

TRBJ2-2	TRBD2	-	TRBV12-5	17	CASRQRGSGSNPGELFF	TGTGCTAGTAGGCAACGGGGTAGCGGGAGTAATCCCGGGGAGCTGTTTTTT
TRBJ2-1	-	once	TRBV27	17	CASSLSGERWGGNEQFF	TGTGCCAGCAGTTTATCAGGGGAGAGGTGGGGAGGCAATGAGCAGTTCTTC
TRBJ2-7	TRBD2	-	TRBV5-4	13	CASRLAGSDEQYF	TGTGCCAGTAGACTAGCGGGATCTGACGAGCAGTACTTC
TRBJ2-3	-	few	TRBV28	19	CASSFNSVEAGESTDTQYF	TGTGCCAGCAGTTTTAATTCCGTTGAAGCAGGGGAAAGCACAGATACGCAGTATTTT
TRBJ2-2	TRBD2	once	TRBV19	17	CASSPGLADINTGELFF	TGTGCCAGTAGTCCGGGACTAGCGGATATTAACACCGGGGAGCTGTTTTTT
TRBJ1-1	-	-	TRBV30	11	CAWSHGSEAFF	TGTGCCTGGAGTCACGGTTCTGAAGCTTTCTTT
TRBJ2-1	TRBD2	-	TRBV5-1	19	CASSLRGTSGLSSYNEQFF	TGCGCCAGCAGCTTGAGAGGGACTAGCGGGTTGAGCTCCTACAATGAGCAGTTCTTC
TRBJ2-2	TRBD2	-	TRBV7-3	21	CASSLTGLAGGLRSPPGELFF	TGTGCCAGCAGCTTAACAGGGCTAGCGGGAGGCCTTAGGTCTCCCCCCGGGGAGCTGTTTTTT
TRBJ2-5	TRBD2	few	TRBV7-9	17	CASSLSPAGGRPETQYF	TGTGCCAGCAGCTTATCCCCAGCGGGAGGACGACCGGAGACCCAGTACTTC
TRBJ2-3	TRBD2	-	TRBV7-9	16	CASSFTTGAGADTQYF	TGTGCCAGCAGCTTTACCACCGGGGCGGGAGCAGATACGCAGTATTTT